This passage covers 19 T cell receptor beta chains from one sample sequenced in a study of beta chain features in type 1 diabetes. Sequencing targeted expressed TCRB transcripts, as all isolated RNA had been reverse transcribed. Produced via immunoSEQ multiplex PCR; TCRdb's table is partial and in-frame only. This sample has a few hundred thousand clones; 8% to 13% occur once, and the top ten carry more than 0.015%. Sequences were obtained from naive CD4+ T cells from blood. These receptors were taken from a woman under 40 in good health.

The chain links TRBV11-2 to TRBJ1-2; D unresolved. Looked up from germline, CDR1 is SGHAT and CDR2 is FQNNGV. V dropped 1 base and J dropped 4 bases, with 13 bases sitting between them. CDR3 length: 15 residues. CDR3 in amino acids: CASSLVGGALYGYTF. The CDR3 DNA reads TGTGCCAGCAGCTTAGTCGGCGGAGCCCTCTATGGCTACACCTTC. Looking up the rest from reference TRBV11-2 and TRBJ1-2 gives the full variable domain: EAGVAQSPRYKIIEKRQSVAFWCNPISGHATLYWYQQILGQGPKLLIQFQNNGVVDDSQLPKDRFSAERLKGVDSTLKIQPAKLEDSAVYLCASSLVGGALYGYTFGSGTRLTVV.

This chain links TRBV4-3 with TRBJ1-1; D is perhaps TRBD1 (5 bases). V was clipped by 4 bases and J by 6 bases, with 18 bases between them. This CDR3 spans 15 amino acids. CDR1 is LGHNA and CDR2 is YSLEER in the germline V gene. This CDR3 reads CASSPYGGARAEAFF. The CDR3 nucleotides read TGCGCCAGCAGCCCCTATGGAGGGGCCCGCGCTGAAGCTTTCTTT.

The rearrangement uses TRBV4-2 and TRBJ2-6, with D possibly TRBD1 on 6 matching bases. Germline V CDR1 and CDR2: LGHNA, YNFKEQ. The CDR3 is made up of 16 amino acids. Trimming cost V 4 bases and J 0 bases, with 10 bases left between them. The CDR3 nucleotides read TGTGCCAGCAGCCCTACAGGGCCCTCTGGGGCCAACGTCCTGACTTTC. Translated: CASSPTGPSGANVLTF.

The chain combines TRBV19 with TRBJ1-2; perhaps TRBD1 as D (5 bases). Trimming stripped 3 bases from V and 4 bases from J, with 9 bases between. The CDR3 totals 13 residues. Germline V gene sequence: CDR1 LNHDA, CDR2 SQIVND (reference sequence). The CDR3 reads CASSMADSYGYTF. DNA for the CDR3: TGTGCCAGTAGTATGGCTGACAGCTATGGCTACACCTTC.

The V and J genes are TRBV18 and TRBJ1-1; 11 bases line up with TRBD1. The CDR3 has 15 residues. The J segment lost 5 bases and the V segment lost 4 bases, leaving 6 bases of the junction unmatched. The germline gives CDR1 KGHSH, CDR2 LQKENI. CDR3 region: CASSHIGQGATEAFF. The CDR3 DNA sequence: TGTGCCAGCTCACATATCGGACAGGGGGCTACTGAAGCTTTCTTT.

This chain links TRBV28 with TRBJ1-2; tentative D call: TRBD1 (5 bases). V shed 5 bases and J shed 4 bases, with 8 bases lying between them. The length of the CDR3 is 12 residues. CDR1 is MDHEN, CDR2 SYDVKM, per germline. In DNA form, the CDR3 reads TGTGCCAGCAGTGACAGAATCTATGGCTACACCTTC. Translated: CASSDRIYGYTF.

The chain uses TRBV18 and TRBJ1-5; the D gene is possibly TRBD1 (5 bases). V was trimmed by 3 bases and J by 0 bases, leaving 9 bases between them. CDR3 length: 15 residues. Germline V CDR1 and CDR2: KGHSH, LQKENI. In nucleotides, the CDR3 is TGTGCCAGCTCACCGGAGGGGAGTAGCAATCAGCCCCAGCATTTT. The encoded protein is CASSPEGSSNQPQHF.

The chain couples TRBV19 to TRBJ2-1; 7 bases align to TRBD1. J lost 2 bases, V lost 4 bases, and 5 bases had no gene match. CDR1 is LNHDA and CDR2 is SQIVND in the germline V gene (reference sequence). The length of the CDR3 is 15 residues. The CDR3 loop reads CASSRQGTPYNEQFF. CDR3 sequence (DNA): TGTGCCAGTAGTAGACAGGGTACGCCCTACAATGAGCAGTTCTTC.

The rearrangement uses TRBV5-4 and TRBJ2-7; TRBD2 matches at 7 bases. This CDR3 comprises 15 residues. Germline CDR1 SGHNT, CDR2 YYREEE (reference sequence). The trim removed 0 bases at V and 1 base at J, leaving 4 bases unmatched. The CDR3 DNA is TGTGCCAGCAGCTTGGCCGCTAGCGGTTCCTACGAGCAGTACTTC. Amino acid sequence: CASSLAASGSYEQYF.

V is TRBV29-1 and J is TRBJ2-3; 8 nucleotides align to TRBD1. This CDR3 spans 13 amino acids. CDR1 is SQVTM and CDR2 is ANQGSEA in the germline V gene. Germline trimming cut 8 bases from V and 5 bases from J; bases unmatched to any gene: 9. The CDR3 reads CSLSGQGKDTQYF. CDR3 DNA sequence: TGCAGCCTATCTGGACAGGGTAAAGATACGCAGTATTTT.

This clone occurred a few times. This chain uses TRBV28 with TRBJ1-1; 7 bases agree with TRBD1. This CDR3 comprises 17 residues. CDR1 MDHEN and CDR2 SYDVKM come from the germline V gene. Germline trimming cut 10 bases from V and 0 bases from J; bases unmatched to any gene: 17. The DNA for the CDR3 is TGTGCCACCCTAACAGGGGAAAAGGGGTTCCTGAACACTGAAGCTTTCTTT. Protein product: CATLTGEKGFLNTEAFF.

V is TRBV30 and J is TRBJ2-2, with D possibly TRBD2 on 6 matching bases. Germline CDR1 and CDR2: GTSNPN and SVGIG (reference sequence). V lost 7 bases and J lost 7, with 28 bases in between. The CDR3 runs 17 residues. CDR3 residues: CASFSWGVTTEGGELFF. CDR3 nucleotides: TGTGCCTCATTCTCGTGGGGTGTCACGACGGAGGGCGGGGAGCTGTTTTTT. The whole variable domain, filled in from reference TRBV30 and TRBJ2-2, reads SQTIHQWPATLVQPVGSPLSLECTVEGTSNPNLYWYRQAAGRGLQLLFYSVGIGQISSEVPQNLSASRPQDRQFILSSKKLLLSDSGFYLCASFSWGVTTEGGELFFGEGSRLTVL.

The CDR3 coding sequence is TGTGCCAGTAGTATAGGGCTAGCGGGATGGCCAGATACGCAGTATTTT. This sequence encodes CASSIGLAGWPDTQYF. The chain couples TRBV19 to TRBJ2-3; 9 nucleotides agree with TRBD2. V shed 1 base, J shed 4 bases, and the junction held 6 bases outside the gene matches. The germline V gene encodes CDR1 LNHDA and CDR2 SQIVND (reference sequence). The CDR3 runs 16 residues.

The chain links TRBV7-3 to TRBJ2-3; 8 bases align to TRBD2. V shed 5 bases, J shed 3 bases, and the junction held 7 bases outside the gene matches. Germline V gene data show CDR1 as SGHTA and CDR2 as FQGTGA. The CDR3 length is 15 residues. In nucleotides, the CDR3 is TGTGCCAGCAGCGCCAACGGGGGGGGAACAGATACGCAGTATTTT. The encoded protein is CASSANGGGTDTQYF.

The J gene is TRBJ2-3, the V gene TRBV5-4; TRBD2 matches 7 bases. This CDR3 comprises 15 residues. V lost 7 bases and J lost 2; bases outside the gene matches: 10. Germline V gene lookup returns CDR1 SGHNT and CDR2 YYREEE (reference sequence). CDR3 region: CASRLLADLTDTQYF. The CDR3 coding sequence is TGTGCCAGCCGCCTCCTAGCGGACCTCACAGATACGCAGTATTTT.

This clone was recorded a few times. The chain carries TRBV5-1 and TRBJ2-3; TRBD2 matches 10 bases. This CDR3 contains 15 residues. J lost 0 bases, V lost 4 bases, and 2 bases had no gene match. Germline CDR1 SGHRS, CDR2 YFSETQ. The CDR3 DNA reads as TGCGCCAGCAGCCTAGCGGGAGACAGCACAGATACGCAGTATTTT. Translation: CASSLAGDSTDTQYF. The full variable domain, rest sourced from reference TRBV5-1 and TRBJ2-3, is KAGVTQTPRYLIKTRGQQVTLSCSPISGHRSVSWYQQTPGQGLQFLFEYFSETQRNKGNFPGRFSGRQFSNSRSEMNVSTLELGDSALYLCASSLAGDSTDTQYFGPGTRLTVL.

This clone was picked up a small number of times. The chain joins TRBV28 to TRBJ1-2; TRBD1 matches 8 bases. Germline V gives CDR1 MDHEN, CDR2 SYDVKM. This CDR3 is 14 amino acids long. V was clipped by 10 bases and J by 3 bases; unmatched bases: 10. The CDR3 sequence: CATNFDRGYYGYTF. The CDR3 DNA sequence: TGTGCCACCAATTTCGACAGGGGATACTATGGCTACACCTTC.

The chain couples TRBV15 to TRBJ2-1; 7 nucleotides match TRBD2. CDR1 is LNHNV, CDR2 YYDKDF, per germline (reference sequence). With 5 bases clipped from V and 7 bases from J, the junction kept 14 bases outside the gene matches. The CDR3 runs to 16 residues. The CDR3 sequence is CATSDRRWEGRNEQFF. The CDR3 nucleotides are TGTGCCACCAGCGACCGGCGGTGGGAGGGCCGGAATGAGCAGTTCTTC.

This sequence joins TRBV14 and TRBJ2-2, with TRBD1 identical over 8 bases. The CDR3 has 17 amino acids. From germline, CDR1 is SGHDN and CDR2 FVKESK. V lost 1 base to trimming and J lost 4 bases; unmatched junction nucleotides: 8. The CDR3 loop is CASSQVGGQGGTGELFF. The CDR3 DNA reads TGTGCCAGCAGCCAAGTCGGCGGACAGGGAGGCACCGGGGAGCTGTTTTTT.